A selection of T cell receptor beta chains follows, all from one sample in a study of shared clonotypes between healthy human individuals. This table comes from immunoSEQ multiplex PCR, and its TCRdb copy is limited to in-frame clones, with some not included. The sample shows about 2.3 million clones, about 90% of them seen only once. Sequencing used naive CD4+ T cells from PBMCs. The receptors originated from a man aged 18 to 30 in good health. Some clones in this sample may be carry-over from other donors' samples. CDR3s include the opening cysteine and the closing phenylalanine or tryptophan. A D gene is named only where the DNA matches it firmly. Expanded clones are given a class, and other clones once, few, many or no size at all.

CASSIWGTGYTF TGTGCCAGTAGTATATGGGGTACTGGCTACACCTTC TRBV19 . TRBJ1-2 .
CAWSPGTATFPEAFF TGTGCCTGGAGTCCCGGGACAGCCACATTCCCTGAAGCTTTCTTT TRBV30 . TRBJ1-1 TRBD1
CASGLGQLNTEAFF TGTGCTAGTGGTTTGGGACAGTTGAACACTGAAGCTTTCTTT TRBV12-5 few TRBJ1-1 .
CASSMQGPPWGNTEAFF TGTGCCAGTAGTATGCAAGGACCGCCTTGGGGGAACACTGAAGCTTTCTTT TRBV19 . TRBJ1-1 .
CASSDWDSNGYEQYF TGTGCCAGCAGTGATTGGGACTCTAACGGCTACGAGCAGTACTTC TRBV6-1 . TRBJ2-7 .
CASSLAAGVPETQYF TGTGCCAGCAGCTTGGCTGCAGGGGTCCCCGAGACCCAGTACTTC TRBV5-4 . TRBJ2-5 .
CASSPGQGGYEQYF TGTGCCAGCAGTCCGGGACAGGGGGGGTACGAGCAGTACTTC TRBV28 . TRBJ2-7 TRBD1
CASSQGTGWVSSYNEQFF TGTGCCAGCAGCCAAGGGACAGGGTGGGTGAGCTCCTACAATGAGCAGTTCTTC TRBV14 . TRBJ2-1 TRBD1
CAWSDRGRGETQYF TGTGCCTGGAGTGACAGGGGGCGCGGGGAGACCCAGTACTTC TRBV30 . TRBJ2-5 TRBD1
CASSYSGGSYEQYF TGTGCCAGCAGCTATAGCGGGGGCTCCTACGAGCAGTACTTC TRBV28 . TRBJ2-7 TRBD2
CASSFGTGDDEQFF TGCGCCAGCAGCTTTGGGACTGGGGACGATGAGCAGTTCTTC TRBV5-1 . TRBJ2-1 .
CSISLAAEGDYEQYF TGCAGCATATCGCTGGCGGCAGAGGGTGACTACGAGCAGTACTTC TRBV29-1 . TRBJ2-7 .
CATSRRDRARETQYF TGTGCCACCAGCAGGAGGGACAGGGCAAGGGAGACCCAGTACTTC TRBV15 . TRBJ2-5 TRBD1
CASSEGAKNIQYF TGTGCCAGCAGCGAGGGGGCTAAAAACATTCAGTACTTC TRBV11-3 . TRBJ2-4 TRBD1
CASALAGATDTQYF TGTGCCAGCGCACTAGCGGGAGCCACAGATACGCAGTATTTT TRBV7-8 . TRBJ2-3 TRBD2
CASSYGTSEYNEQFF TGTGCCAGCAGTTACGGGACTAGCGAATACAATGAGCAGTTCTTC TRBV6-6 . TRBJ2-1 TRBD2
CASRVRGGTGELFF TGTGCCAGCAGGGTACGGGGGGGGACCGGGGAGCTGTTTTTT TRBV2 . TRBJ2-2 TRBD2
CASSYGAGATEAFF TGTGCCAGCAGTTACGGCGCAGGGGCAACTGAAGCTTTCTTT TRBV6-6 . TRBJ1-1 .
CASSWGGSSYNEQFF TGTGCCAGCAGCTGGGGCGGGAGCTCCTACAATGAGCAGTTCTTC TRBV6-5 . TRBJ2-1 TRBD2
CASRGTSGGLEQFF TGTGCCAGCAGGGGGACTAGCGGGGGTCTTGAGCAGTTCTTC TRBV2 . TRBJ2-1 TRBD2
CASSLEPTSADTQYF TGCGCCAGCAGCCTAGAACCGACTAGTGCGGATACGCAGTATTTT TRBV4-1 . TRBJ2-3 .
CASSFYGGGSPYEQYF TGTGCCAGCAGTTTTTATGGGGGGGGCAGTCCCTACGAGCAGTACTTC TRBV27 . TRBJ2-7 .
CASSLVAGGPPNEQFF TGTGCCAGCAGCTTGGTAGCAGGGGGCCCCCCAAATGAGCAGTTCTTC TRBV5-6 . TRBJ2-1 TRBD1
CASSISQGGNYGYTF TGTGCCAGTAGTATTAGCCAGGGGGGCAACTATGGCTACACCTTC TRBV19 . TRBJ1-2 TRBD1
CASSVGGPGSPLHF TGTGCCAGCAGCGTAGGAGGGCCGGGTTCACCCCTCCACTTT TRBV9 . TRBJ1-6 .
CASSLGGTSYEQYF TGCGCCAGCAGCTTGGGCGGGACCTCCTACGAGCAGTACTTC TRBV5-1 . TRBJ2-7 .
CASSHGLAVNTGELFF TGTGCCAGCAGCCACGGACTAGCGGTGAACACCGGGGAGCTGTTTTTT TRBV5-8 . TRBJ2-2 TRBD2
CASSQNRGQSSGELFF TGTGCCAGCAGCCAGAACAGGGGTCAGAGTAGCGGGGAGCTGTTTTTT TRBV11-2 . TRBJ2-2 TRBD1
CASAGQGTFSGANVLTF TGCGCCAGCGCCGGACAGGGGACTTTCTCTGGGGCCAACGTCCTGACTTTC TRBV5-1 . TRBJ2-6 TRBD1
CASSQGGLRNTEAFF TGCGCCAGCAGCCAGGGGGGGCTGCGGAACACTGAAGCTTTCTTT TRBV4-1 . TRBJ1-1 .
CASSSAGSYTF TGTGCCAGCAGCTCCGCGGGGAGCTACACCTTC TRBV5-6 . TRBJ1-2 .
CASSVGQPNEKLFF TGTGCCAGCTCAGTTGGGCAGCCTAATGAAAAACTGTTTTTT TRBV18 . TRBJ1-4 .
CASSLAGELFF TGTGCCAGCAGTCTGGCCGGGGAGCTGTTTTTT TRBV28 . TRBJ2-2 .
CSVVNPGTANEQFF TGCAGCGTCGTTAACCCCGGGACTGCCAATGAGCAGTTCTTC TRBV29-1 . TRBJ2-1 .
CASSRGYEQYF TGTGCCAGCAGCCGTGGGTACGAGCAGTACTTC TRBV7-2 . TRBJ2-7 .
CASSLGASGRTDTQYF TGTGCCAGCAGCCTAGGGGCTAGCGGCCGCACAGATACGCAGTATTTT TRBV11-2 once TRBJ2-3 TRBD2
CASSLTGTSEETQYF TGCGCCAGCAGCTTGACGGGGACTAGCGAAGAGACCCAGTACTTC TRBV5-1 . TRBJ2-5 TRBD2
CASSLVASTRVDTQYF TGTGCCAGCAGCTTAGTGGCTAGTACTCGTGTCGATACGCAGTATTTT TRBV7-9 . TRBJ2-3 .
CASSLSPYQETQYF TGTGCCAGCAGCTTATCCCCGTACCAAGAGACCCAGTACTTC TRBV11-3 . TRBJ2-5 .
CASSLPGTGADSYEQYF TGTGCCAGCAGCTTACCCGGGACAGGGGCGGACTCCTACGAGCAGTACTTC TRBV11-2 once TRBJ2-7 TRBD1
CASSPTGVPYGYTF TGTGCCAGCAGCCCTACAGGGGTTCCCTATGGCTACACCTTC TRBV28 . TRBJ1-2 TRBD1
CASSFGRLYEQYF TGTGCCAGCAGCTTCGGGCGGCTCTACGAGCAGTACTTC TRBV7-6 . TRBJ2-7 .
CASSPQGGQEETQYF TGTGCCAGCAGCCCTCAAGGGGGACAGGAGGAGACCCAGTACTTC TRBV7-9 . TRBJ2-5 TRBD1